The 13 T cell receptor beta chains below all came from one sample that was sequenced in a study of blood T cell repertoires in COVID-19. The data were produced by immunoSEQ multiplex PCR, yet TCRdb's version contains in-frame clones alone and is incomplete. The data contain 85,000 to 100,000 clones, over 70% of them singletons. The sample taken for sequencing was peripheral blood. The receptors were sampled from a man aged 50 or older who had recovered from COVID-19.

The V and J genes are TRBV11-2 and TRBJ2-1; 13 nucleotides match TRBD2. V was clipped by 3 bases and J by 14 bases; unmatched bases: 4. Germline-derived CDR1 and CDR2 are SGHAT and FQNNGV. The CDR3 sequence is 13 residues long. CDR3 region: CASSLGLAGTKFF. The CDR3 nucleotides are TGTGCCAGCAGCTTGGGACTAGCGGGGACGAAGTTCTTC.

V and J are TRBV5-4 and TRBJ2-5; maybe TRBD1 (6 bases). V was pared by 4 bases and J by 3 bases, with 10 bases between. In germline, CDR1 is SGHNT, CDR2 YYREEE (reference sequence). The CDR3 runs to 13 residues. The CDR3 sequence: CASSDGQKETQYF. The CDR3, as DNA: TGTGCCAGCAGCGACGGACAGAAAGAGACCCAGTACTTC.

The rearrangement uses TRBV5-1 and TRBJ1-3; possible D gene TRBD1, 6 bases. The germline V gene encodes CDR1 SGHRS and CDR2 YFSETQ. The CDR3 runs to 17 residues. The V and J ends lost 0 bases and 4 bases respectively, with 17 bases between them. The DNA for the CDR3 is TGCGCCAGCAGCTTGGATATGGCGGTGGGGGCAGGAAACACCATATATTTT. The encoded protein is CASSLDMAVGAGNTIYF.

The chain has TRBV3-1 (or the pseudogene TRBV3-2) and TRBJ1-5; D might be TRBD1 (5 bases). The V gene's germline CDR1 is LGHDT and CDR2 YNNKEL (reference sequence). CDR3 size: 13 residues. Trimming removed 4 bases from V and 5 bases from J, with 9 bases in between. CDR3 region: CASSPREDQPQHF. The CDR3 region has the DNA TGTGCCAGCAGCCCCAGGGAGGATCAGCCCCAGCATTTT.

This clone occurred a few times. The gene calls are TRBV5-4 and TRBJ2-1, with 10 nucleotides matching TRBD2. The V segment lost 0 bases and the J segment 9 bases; nucleotides outside the gene matches: 3. Germline V lookup: CDR1 SGHNT, CDR2 YYREEE (reference sequence). The CDR3 is made up of 14 amino acids. DNA of the CDR3: TGTGCCAGCAGCTTGGGAGTAGCGGGAGGTGAGCAGTTCTTC. Translating it yields CASSLGVAGGEQFF. The full variable domain, its missing parts supplied by reference TRBV5-4 and TRBJ2-1, is ETGVTQSPTHLIKTRGQQVTLRCSSQSGHNTVSWYQQALGQGPQFIFQYYREEENGRGNFPPRFSGLQFPNYSSELNVNALELDDSALYLCASSLGVAGGEQFFGPGTRLTVL.

CDR3 nucleotides: TGTGCCAGCAGCTCCTCCGGCAGCGTAGCCACCGGGGAGCTGTTTTTT. Translated, it gives CASSSSGSVATGELFF. The chain links TRBV9 to TRBJ2-2, with D uncertain. With 4 bases removed from V and 4 bases from J, the gap between germline ends came to 17 bases. Germline V lookup: CDR1 SGDLS, CDR2 YYNGEE. This CDR3 contains 16 residues.

This chain links TRBV5-4 with TRBJ1-2; TRBD1 matches 12 bases. Trimming removed 2 bases from V and 4 bases from J; junction bases left unmatched: 6. This CDR3 has 16 residues. Germline V gives CDR1 SGHNT, CDR2 YYREEE (reference sequence). The CDR3 bases are TGTGCCAGCAGCTTACCGGGACAGGGGGCGGTCTATGGCTACACCTTC. It specifies CASSLPGQGAVYGYTF.

The rearrangement joins TRBV4-1 to TRBJ2-7; the match to TRBD2 covers 8 bases. The CDR3 loop spans 15 amino acids. The germline V gene encodes CDR1 MGHRA and CDR2 YSYEKL. V gave up 1 base and J gave up 7 bases; unmatched junction bases: 9. CDR3 DNA: TGCGCCAGCAGCCAAGTTGGACTAGCCGCCGAGGAGCAGTACTTC. As protein: CASSQVGLAAEEQYF.

V gene TRBV12-3 or TRBV12-4 combines with J gene TRBJ1-2, with D uncertain. This CDR3 region has 12 residues. V was cut by 3 bases and J by 8 bases, with 10 bases left in between. The CDR3 coding sequence is TGTGCCAGCAGTTTGAATACGGGAGGCTACACCTTC. Protein sequence: CASSLNTGGYTF.

The chain links TRBV2 to TRBJ2-7; D gene uncertain. CDR1 is SNHLY and CDR2 is FYNNEI in the germline V gene. Trimming stripped 2 bases from V and 3 bases from J, with 8 bases between. This CDR3 spans 13 amino acids. This CDR3 reads CASSEPLNYEQYF. The CDR3 DNA sequence: TGTGCCAGCAGTGAACCCCTAAACTACGAGCAGTACTTC.

V and J are TRBV28 and TRBJ1-2; 7 nucleotides agree with TRBD1. V shed 7 bases and J 7 bases; nucleotides not matched to a gene: 6. The CDR3 extends over 12 amino acids. Germline values: CDR1 MDHEN, CDR2 SYDVKM. CDR3 sequence (DNA): TGTGCCAGCAATGACAGGGTGGCTGGCTACACCTTC. This codes for CASNDRVAGYTF.

This clone occurred a few times. The chain couples TRBV5-8 to TRBJ2-2, with a tentative D call TRBD1 (5 bases). Germline V gene data show CDR1 as SGHTS and CDR2 as YDEGEE. This CDR3 has 14 residues. V lost 3 bases, J lost 3 bases, and 9 bases lay in between. This CDR3 is CASSSTVYTGELFF. The CDR3 region has the DNA TGTGCCAGCAGCTCGACAGTCTACACCGGGGAGCTGTTTTTT.

This clone was picked up one time. Here the CDR3 DNA reads TGTGCCTGGAGGGGAAGGGAGGATCAGCCCCAGCATTTT. It yields the protein CAWRGREDQPQHF. V and J are TRBV30 and TRBJ1-5; D gene unclear. Trimming took 3 bases from V and 5 from J, leaving 11 bases between them. Looked up from germline, CDR1 is GTSNPN and CDR2 is SVGIG (reference sequence). This CDR3 region has 13 residues.